The TCR beta chain under discussion was sequenced for a study of T cell repertoires in cytomegalovirus infection. As for the study in general: Use of recently identified HLA-C-restricted and well-studied HLA-B-restricted CMV epitopes was part of the study. Public TCR beta signatures indicated both CMV infection and matching HLA type.

TCRdb called the reads again in MiXCR, with one record for every CDR3 protein. Seen here are about 71,000 distinct CDR3 sequences, 20% to 25% observed once, and the top ten hold roughly two thirds. Of note for this clonotype: Its specificity is not known.

The CDR3 has 21 amino acids. Losses at the gene ends were 0 bases for V and 0 bases for J; bases not matched to a gene: 12. The germline V gene has CDR1 LGHNA and CDR2 YSLEER. Whole-study results and caveats: Identification of carriers of CMV plus the relevant HLA was achieved through cumulative public TCR beta family frequency.

Material: CD8+ T cells from cultured PBMCs, obtained from culture after CMV antigen stimulation. V is TRBV4-3 and J is TRBJ2-6; TRBD1 matches 9 bases. The TCR was taken from a human donor in good health (CMV status not recorded). Some clones in this sample may be carry-over from other donors' samples. CDR3 in amino acids: CASSQDWGTGNLFSGANVLTF. CDR3 in DNA: TGCGCCAGCAGCCAAGATTGGGGGACAGGGAATTTATTCTCTGGGGCCAACGTCCTGACTTTC.